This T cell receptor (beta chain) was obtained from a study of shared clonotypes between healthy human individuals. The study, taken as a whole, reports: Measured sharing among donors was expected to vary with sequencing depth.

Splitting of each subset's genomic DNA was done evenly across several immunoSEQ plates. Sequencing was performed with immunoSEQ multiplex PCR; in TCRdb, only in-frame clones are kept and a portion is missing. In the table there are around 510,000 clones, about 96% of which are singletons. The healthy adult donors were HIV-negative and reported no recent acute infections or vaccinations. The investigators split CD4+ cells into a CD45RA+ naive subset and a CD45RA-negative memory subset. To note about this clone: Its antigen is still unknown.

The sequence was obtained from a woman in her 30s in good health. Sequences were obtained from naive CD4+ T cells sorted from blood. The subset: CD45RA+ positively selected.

For the CDR3, the DNA is TGTGCCAGCAGATCCCGGGACAGGGGATTTAACTACGAGCAGTACTTC. This translates into CASRSRDRGFNYEQYF. The chain has TRBV28 and TRBJ2-7; 10 bases are a match to TRBD1. The junction had 11 bases not matched to a gene; V was cut back by 6 bases and J by 3 bases. Germline V gene sequence: CDR1 MDHEN, CDR2 SYDVKM. The CDR3 has 16 residues.